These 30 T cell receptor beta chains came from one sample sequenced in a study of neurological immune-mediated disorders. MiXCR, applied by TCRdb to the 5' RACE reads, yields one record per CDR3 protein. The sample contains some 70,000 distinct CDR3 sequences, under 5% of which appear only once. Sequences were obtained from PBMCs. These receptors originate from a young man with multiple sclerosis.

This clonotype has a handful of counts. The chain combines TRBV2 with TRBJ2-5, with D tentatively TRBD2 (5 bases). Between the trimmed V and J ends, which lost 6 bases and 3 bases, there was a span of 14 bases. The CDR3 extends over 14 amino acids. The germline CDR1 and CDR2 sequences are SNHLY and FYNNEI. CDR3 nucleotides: TGTGCCAGCAGGGATCCCGGGATAGAAGAGACCCAGTACTTC. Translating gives CASRDPGIEETQYF. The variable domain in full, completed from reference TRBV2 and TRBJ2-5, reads EPEVTQTPSHQVTQMGQEVILRCVPISNHLYFYWYRQILGQKVEFLVSFYNNEISEKSEIFDDQFSVERPDGSNFTLKIRSTKLEDSAMYFCASRDPGIEETQYFGPGTRLLVL.

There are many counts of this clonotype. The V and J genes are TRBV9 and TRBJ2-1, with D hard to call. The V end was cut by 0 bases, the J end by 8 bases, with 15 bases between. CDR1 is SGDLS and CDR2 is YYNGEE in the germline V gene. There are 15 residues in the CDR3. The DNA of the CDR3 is TGTGCCAGCAGCGTAGGGGGATTGGATGGCGATGAGCAGTTCTTC. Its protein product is CASSVGGLDGDEQFF.

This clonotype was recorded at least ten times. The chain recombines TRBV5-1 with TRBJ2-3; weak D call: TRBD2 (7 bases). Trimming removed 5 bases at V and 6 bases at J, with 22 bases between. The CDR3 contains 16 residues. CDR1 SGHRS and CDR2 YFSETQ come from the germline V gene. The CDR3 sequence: CASRLYTGPAGDTQYF. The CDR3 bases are TGCGCCAGCAGACTATATACAGGGCCAGCGGGGGATACGCAGTATTTT.

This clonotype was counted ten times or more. CDR3 coding DNA: TGCGCCAGCAGCTTGGAGGGGCCTACAGGGTCCTATGGCTACACCTTC. It translates to CASSLEGPTGSYGYTF. The chain uses TRBV5-1 and TRBJ1-2, with D possibly being TRBD1 (6 bases). Trimming removed 0 bases from V and 4 bases from J, with 16 bases in between. This CDR3 is built from 16 residues. Germline V gene lookup returns CDR1 SGHRS and CDR2 YFSETQ.

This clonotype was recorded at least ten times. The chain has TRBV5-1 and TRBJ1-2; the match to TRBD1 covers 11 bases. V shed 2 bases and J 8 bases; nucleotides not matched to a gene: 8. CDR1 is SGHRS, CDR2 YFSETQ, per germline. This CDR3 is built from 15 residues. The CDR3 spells CASSFTGTGGTGYTF. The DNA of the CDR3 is TGCGCCAGCAGCTTTACCGGGACAGGGGGTACAGGCTACACCTTC.

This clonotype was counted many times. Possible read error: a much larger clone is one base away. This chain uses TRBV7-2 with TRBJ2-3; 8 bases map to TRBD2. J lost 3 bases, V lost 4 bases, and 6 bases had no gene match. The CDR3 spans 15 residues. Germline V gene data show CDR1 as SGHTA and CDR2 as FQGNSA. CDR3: CASSSGTSSTDTQYF. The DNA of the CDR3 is TGTGCCAGCAGCTCCGGGACTAGTAGTACAGATACGCAGTATTTT.

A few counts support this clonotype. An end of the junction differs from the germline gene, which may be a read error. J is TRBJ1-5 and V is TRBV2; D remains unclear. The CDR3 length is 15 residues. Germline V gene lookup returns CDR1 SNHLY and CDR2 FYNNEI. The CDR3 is CASSGEGSSNQPQNF. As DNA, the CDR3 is TGTGCCAGCAGTGGGGAAGGGTCTAGCAATCAGCCCCAGAATTTT. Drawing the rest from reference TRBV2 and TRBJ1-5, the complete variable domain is EPEVTQTPSHQVTQMGQEVILRCVPISNHLYFYWYRQILGQKVEFLVSFYNNEISEKSEIFDDQFSVERPDGSNFTLKIRSTKLEDSAMYFCASSGEGSSNQPQNFGDGTRLSIL.

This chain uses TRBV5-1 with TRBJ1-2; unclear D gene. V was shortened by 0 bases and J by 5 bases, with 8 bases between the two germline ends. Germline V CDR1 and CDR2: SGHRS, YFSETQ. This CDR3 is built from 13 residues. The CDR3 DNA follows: TGCGCCAGCAGCTTGGACAGTGAATATGGCTACACCTTC. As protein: CASSLDSEYGYTF.

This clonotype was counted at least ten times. CDR3 sequence (DNA): TGCAGCTTTCTAAAGGGGGGATATACGAATGAGCAGTTCTTC. Translated: CSFLKGGYTNEQFF. This sequence joins TRBV29-1 and TRBJ2-1, with D perhaps TRBD1 or TRBD2 (6 bases each). Trimming removed 8 bases at V and 7 bases at J, with 21 bases between. Germline values: CDR1 SQVTM, CDR2 ANQGSEA. There are 14 residues in the CDR3.

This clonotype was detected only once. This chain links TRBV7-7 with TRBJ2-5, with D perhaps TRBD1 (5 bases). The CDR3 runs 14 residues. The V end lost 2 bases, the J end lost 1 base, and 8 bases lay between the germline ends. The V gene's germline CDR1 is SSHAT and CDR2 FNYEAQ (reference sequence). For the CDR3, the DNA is TGTGCCAGCAGCTTAACGACAGTCCAAGAGACCCAGTACTTC. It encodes CASSLTTVQETQYF.

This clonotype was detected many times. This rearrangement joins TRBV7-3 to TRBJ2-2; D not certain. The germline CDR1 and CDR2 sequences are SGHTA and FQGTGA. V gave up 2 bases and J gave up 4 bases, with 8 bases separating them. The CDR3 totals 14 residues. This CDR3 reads CASSLDSITGELFF. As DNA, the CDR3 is TGTGCCAGCAGCTTAGATAGTATCACCGGGGAGCTGTTTTTT.

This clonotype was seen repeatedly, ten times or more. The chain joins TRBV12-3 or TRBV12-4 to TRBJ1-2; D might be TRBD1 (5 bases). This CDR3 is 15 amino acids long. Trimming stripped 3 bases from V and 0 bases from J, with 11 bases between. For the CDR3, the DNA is TGTGCCAGCAGTTTGGCAGCAGGGTCTAACTATGGCTACACCTTC. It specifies CASSLAAGSNYGYTF.

The chain's CDR3 is CASSLRGASTSGGILLSNEQFF. The CDR3 DNA follows: TGTGCCAGCAGCTTAAGAGGGGCCTCGACTAGCGGGGGGATCTTGTTGTCCAATGAGCAGTTCTTC. The genes are TRBV7-9 and TRBJ2-1, with TRBD2 matching 13 bases. Germline CDR1 reads SEHNR; CDR2 reads FQNEAQ (reference sequence). V was clipped by 2 bases and J by 6 bases; unmatched bases: 22. CDR3 length: 22 amino acids.

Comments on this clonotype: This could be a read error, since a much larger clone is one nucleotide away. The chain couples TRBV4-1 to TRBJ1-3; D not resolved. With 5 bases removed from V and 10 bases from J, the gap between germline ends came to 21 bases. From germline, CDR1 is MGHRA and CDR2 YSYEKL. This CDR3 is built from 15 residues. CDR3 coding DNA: TGCGCCAGCAGCTACCAAGGCATGTCTATGGAAACCATATATTTT. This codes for CASSYQGMSMETIYF.

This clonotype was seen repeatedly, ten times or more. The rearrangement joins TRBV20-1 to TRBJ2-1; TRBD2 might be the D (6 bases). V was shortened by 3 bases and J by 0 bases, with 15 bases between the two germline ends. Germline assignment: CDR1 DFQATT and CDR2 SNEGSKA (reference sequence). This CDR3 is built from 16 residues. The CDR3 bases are TGCAGTGCTAGCGTTGTGGGGGGAGGCTCCTACAATGAGCAGTTCTTC. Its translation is CSASVVGGGSYNEQFF.

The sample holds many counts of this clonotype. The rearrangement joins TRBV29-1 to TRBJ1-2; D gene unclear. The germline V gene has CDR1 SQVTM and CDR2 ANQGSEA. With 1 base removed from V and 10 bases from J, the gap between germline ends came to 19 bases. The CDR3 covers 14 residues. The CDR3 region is CSVEVVARGGDYTF. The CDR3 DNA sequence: TGCAGCGTTGAAGTAGTCGCCCGGGGAGGCGACTACACCTTC.

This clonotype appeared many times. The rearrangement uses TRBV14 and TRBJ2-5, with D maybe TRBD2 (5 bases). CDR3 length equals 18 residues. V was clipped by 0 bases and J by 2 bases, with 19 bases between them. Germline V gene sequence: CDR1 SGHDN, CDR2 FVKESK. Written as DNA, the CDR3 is TGTGCCAGCAGCCAAGATGTGGGCGGAGCGGCCCTGCAAGAGACCCAGTACTTC. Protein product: CASSQDVGGAALQETQYF.

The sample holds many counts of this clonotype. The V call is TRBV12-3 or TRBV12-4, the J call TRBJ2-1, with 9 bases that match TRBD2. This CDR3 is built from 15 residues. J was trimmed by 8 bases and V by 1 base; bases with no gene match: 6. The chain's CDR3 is CASSLEGTSNHEQFF. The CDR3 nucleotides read TGTGCCAGCAGTTTAGAAGGGACTAGCAACCATGAGCAGTTCTTC.

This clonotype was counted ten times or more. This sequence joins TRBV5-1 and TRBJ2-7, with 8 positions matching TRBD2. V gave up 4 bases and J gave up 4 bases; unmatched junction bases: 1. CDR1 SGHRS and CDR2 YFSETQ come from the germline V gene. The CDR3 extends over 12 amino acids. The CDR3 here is CASSREGYEQYF. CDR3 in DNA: TGCGCCAGCAGCCGGGAGGGGTACGAGCAGTACTTC.

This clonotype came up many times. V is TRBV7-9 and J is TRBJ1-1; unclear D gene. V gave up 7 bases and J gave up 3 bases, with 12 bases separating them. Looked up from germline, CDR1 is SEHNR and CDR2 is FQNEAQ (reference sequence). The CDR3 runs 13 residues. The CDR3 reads CASTTNSDTEAFF. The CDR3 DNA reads TGTGCCAGCACCACGAATTCGGACACTGAAGCTTTCTTT. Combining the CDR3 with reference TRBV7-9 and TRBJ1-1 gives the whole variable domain DTGVSQNPRHKITKRGQNVTFRCDPISEHNRLYWYRQTLGQGPEFLTYFQNEAQLEKSRLLSDRFSAERPKGSFSTLEIQRTEQGDSAMYLCASTTNSDTEAFFGQGTRLTVV.

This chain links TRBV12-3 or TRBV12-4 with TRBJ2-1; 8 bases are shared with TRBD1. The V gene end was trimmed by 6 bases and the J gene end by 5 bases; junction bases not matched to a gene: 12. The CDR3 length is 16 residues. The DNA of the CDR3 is TGTGCCAGCAGCACCACCTACGGACAGGGTAACAATGAGCAGTTCTTC. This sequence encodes CASSTTYGQGNNEQFF.

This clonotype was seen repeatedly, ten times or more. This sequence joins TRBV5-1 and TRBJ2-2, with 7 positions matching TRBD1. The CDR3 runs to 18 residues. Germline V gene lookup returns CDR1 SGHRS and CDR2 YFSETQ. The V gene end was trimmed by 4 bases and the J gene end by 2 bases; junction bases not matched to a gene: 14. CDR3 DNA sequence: TGCGCCAGCAGCCCGAGGGGCAGGGGGATAGCTAACACCGGGGAGCTGTTTTTT. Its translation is CASSPRGRGIANTGELFF.

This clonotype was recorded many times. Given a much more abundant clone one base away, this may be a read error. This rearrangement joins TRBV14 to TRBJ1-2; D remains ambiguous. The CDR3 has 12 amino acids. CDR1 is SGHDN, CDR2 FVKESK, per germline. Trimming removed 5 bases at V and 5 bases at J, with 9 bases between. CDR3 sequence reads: CASSKRTYGYTF. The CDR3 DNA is TGTGCCAGCAGCAAGAGAACGTATGGCTACACCTTC. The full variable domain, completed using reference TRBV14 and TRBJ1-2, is EAGVTQFPSHSVIEKGQTVTLRCDPISGHDNLYWYRRVMGKEIKFLLHFVKESKQDESGMPNNRFLAERTGGTYSTLKVQPAELEDSGVYFCASSKRTYGYTFGSGTRLTVV.

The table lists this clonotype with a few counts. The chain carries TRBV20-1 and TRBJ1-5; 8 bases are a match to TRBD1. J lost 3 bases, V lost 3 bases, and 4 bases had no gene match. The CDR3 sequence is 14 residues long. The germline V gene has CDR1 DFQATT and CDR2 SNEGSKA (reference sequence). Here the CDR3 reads CSARPGGNNQPQHF. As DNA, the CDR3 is TGCAGTGCTAGGCCAGGGGGCAACAATCAGCCCCAGCATTTT.

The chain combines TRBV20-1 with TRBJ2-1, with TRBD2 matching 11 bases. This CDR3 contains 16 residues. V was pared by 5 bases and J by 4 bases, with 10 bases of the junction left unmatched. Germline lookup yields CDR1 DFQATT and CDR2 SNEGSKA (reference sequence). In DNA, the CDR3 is TGCAGTGCTCGCCTCCTACTAGCGGGGGCGTACAATGAGCAGTTCTTC. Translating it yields CSARLLLAGAYNEQFF.

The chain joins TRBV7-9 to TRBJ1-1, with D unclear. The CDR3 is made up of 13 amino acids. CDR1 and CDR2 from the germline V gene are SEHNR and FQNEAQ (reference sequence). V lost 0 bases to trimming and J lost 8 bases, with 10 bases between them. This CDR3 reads CASSLASSAEAFF. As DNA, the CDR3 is TGTGCCAGCAGCTTAGCGTCCAGCGCAGAAGCTTTCTTT.

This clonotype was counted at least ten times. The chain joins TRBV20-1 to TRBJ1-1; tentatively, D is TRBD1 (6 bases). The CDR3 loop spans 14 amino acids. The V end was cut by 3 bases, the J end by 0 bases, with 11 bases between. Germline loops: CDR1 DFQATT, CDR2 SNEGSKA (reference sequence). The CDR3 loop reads CSASGGGLNTEAFF. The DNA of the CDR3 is TGCAGTGCTAGTGGGGGGGGCTTGAACACTGAAGCTTTCTTT.

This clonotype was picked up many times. CDR3 DNA sequence: TGTGCCAGCAGCTACCGAGGGAATGAAAAACTGTTTTTT. This encodes CASSYRGNEKLFF. The J gene is TRBJ1-4, the V gene TRBV7-8, with no clear D. Germline assignment: CDR1 SGHVS and CDR2 FQNEAQ. V gave up 4 bases and J gave up 5 bases, with 8 bases separating them. The CDR3 spans 13 residues. The complete variable domain, with remaining parts taken from reference TRBV7-8 and TRBJ1-4, reads GAGVSQSPRYKVAKRGQDVALRCDPISGHVSLFWYQQALGQGPEFLTYFQNEAQLDKSGLPSDRFFAERPEGSVSTLKIQRTQQEDSAVYLCASSYRGNEKLFFGSGTQLSVL.

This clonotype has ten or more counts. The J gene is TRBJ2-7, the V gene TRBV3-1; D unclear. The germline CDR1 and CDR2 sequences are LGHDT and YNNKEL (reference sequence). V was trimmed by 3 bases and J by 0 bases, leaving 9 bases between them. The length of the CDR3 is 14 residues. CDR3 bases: TGTGCCAGCAGCCAGGGTCTTAGCTCCTACGAGCAGTACTTC. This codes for CASSQGLSSYEQYF.

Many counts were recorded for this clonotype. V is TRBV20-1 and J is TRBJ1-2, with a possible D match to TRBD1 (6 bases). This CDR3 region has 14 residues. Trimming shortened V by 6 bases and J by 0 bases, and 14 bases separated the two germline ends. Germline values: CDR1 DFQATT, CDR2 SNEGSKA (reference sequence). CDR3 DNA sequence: TGCAGTGCCGCTCGGGGGGCAGCTAACTATGGCTACACCTTC. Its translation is CSAARGAANYGYTF.